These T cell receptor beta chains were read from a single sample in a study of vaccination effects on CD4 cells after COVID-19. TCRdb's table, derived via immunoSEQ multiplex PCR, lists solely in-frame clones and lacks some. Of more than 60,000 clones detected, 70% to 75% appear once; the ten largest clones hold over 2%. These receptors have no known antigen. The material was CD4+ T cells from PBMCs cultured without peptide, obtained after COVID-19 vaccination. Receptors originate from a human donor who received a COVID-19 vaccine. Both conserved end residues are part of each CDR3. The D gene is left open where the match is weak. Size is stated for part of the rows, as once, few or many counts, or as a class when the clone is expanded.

DNA: TGTGCCAGCAGCCGTCCCGGGTCTTTGAATTCACCCCTCCACTTT
CDR3: CASSRPGSLNSPLHF
V: TRBV14
length: 15
size: NA
J: TRBJ1-6
D: NA

DNA: TGTGCCAGCAGCTTAGGGCAGCGGGAGTACACAGATACGCAGTATTTT
CDR3: CASSLGQREYTDTQYF
V: TRBV7-2
length: 16
size: NA
J: TRBJ2-3
D: TRBD2

DNA: TGTGCCAGTAGCCGAATACTAGCGGGGGGGCTCTTTGGCTATCGATCACAAGAGACCCAGTACTTC
CDR3: CASSRILAGGLFGYRSQETQYF
V: TRBV19
length: 22
size: NA
J: TRBJ2-5
D: TRBD2

DNA: TGTGCCAGCAGCCTCCAAAGGACTACCCCAGATACGCAGTATTTT
CDR3: CASSLQRTTPDTQYF
V: TRBV7-3
length: 15
size: NA
J: TRBJ2-3
D: NA

DNA: TGTGCCAGCAGCACCCGACAGGGGGAAAGGTCCTATAATTCACCCCTCCACTTT
CDR3: CASSTRQGERSYNSPLHF
V: TRBV5-6
length: 18
size: NA
J: TRBJ1-6
D: TRBD1

DNA: TGCAGCGTTGCAGTCCTGGGGGGGGGTCGCCAAGAGACCCAGTACTTC
CDR3: CSVAVLGGGRQETQYF
V: TRBV29-1
length: 16
size: few
J: TRBJ2-5
D: TRBD2

DNA: TGTGCCAGCAGTGAAGTTCGGGCGGGAGGCTACACCTTC
CDR3: CASSEVRAGGYTF
V: TRBV2
length: 13
size: NA
J: TRBJ1-2
D: NA

DNA: TGTGCCAGCAGCGTTGCGAGCTCCTACAATGAGCAGTTCTTC
CDR3: CASSVASSYNEQFF
V: TRBV9
length: 14
size: NA
J: TRBJ2-1
D: NA

DNA: TGTGGGACATTAGGGACTGAAGCTTTCTTT
CDR3: CGTLGTEAFF
V: TRBV28
length: 10
size: NA
J: TRBJ1-1
D: NA

DNA: TGTGCCAGTAGTCACGGACCCCAGGATGAAAAACTGTTTTTT
CDR3: CASSHGPQDEKLFF
V: TRBV19
length: 14
size: once
J: TRBJ1-4
D: NA

DNA: TGTGCCAGTAGTACCAACCGGGACAAAGAGACCCAGTACTTC
CDR3: CASSTNRDKETQYF
V: TRBV19
length: 14
size: NA
J: TRBJ2-5
D: NA

DNA: TGTGCCAGCAGCGTAGGTGGGACAGGGAACCAAGAGACCCAGTACTTC
CDR3: CASSVGGTGNQETQYF
V: TRBV9
length: 16
size: NA
J: TRBJ2-5
D: TRBD1

DNA: TGTGCCAGCAGCTTTAAAGGACTGGATGAGGAGACCCAGTACTTC
CDR3: CASSFKGLDEETQYF
V: TRBV7-3
length: 15
size: NA
J: TRBJ2-5
D: NA

DNA: TGTGCCAGCAGACCATCGACAGGCTCGAATTCACCCCTCCACTTT
CDR3: CASRPSTGSNSPLHF
V: TRBV28
length: 15
size: NA
J: TRBJ1-6
D: NA

DNA: TGCGCCAGCAGCCTTCGACAGGGGAATCAGCCCCAGCATTTT
CDR3: CASSLRQGNQPQHF
V: TRBV4-3
length: 14
size: NA
J: TRBJ1-5
D: TRBD1

DNA: TGTGCCAGCAGCTCCGTTAACTATGGCTACACCTTC
CDR3: CASSSVNYGYTF
V: TRBV7-9
length: 12
size: NA
J: TRBJ1-2
D: NA

DNA: TGTGCCACCAGTGGTCTAGCATCCGCAGATACGCAGTATTTT
CDR3: CATSGLASADTQYF
V: TRBV24-1
length: 14
size: NA
J: TRBJ2-3
D: NA

DNA: TGCAGCAGTAGACAGGGGGGGACTGAAGCTTTCTTT
CDR3: CSSRQGGTEAFF
V: TRBV29-1
length: 12
size: NA
J: TRBJ1-1
D: TRBD1

DNA: TGTGCCTGGCAAAAGTGGGGTATCGCGGGAGCCGGGGGCGGGACCCAGTACTTC
CDR3: CAWQKWGIAGAGGGTQYF
V: TRBV30
length: 18
size: NA
J: TRBJ2-5
D: NA

DNA: TGTGCCAGCGGGCGGGGTATTCAAGAGACCCAGTACTTC
CDR3: CASGRGIQETQYF
V: TRBV7-2
length: 13
size: NA
J: TRBJ2-5
D: NA

DNA: TGTGCCAGCAGCAAAAGTGAGGGGGCGATCGCTGAAGCTTTCTTT
CDR3: CASSKSEGAIAEAFF
V: TRBV7-8
length: 15
size: NA
J: TRBJ1-1
D: TRBD1

DNA: TGTGCCAGCAGTGAATATCCCGGACAGGGAAATCATAATGAAAAACTGTTTTTT
CDR3: CASSEYPGQGNHNEKLFF
V: TRBV25-1
length: 18
size: NA
J: TRBJ1-4
D: TRBD1

DNA: TGTGCCAGCAGTGGGGTACAGAATTCACCCCTCCACTTT
CDR3: CASSGVQNSPLHF
V: TRBV2
length: 13
size: NA
J: TRBJ1-6
D: NA

DNA: TGCGCCAGCAGCTTTCAGGGGGCGCGAGGCTACACCTTC
CDR3: CASSFQGARGYTF
V: TRBV5-1
length: 13
size: NA
J: TRBJ1-2
D: TRBD1

DNA: TGTGCCAGTAGCCCCGGGACAGGGGGCTTTCACTACACCTTC
CDR3: CASSPGTGGFHYTF
V: TRBV19
length: 14
size: NA
J: TRBJ1-2
D: TRBD1

DNA: TGTGCCAGCAGCTCCGGACAGGGGAGGTATACCGGGGAGCTGTTTTTT
CDR3: CASSSGQGRYTGELFF
V: TRBV7-2
length: 16
size: NA
J: TRBJ2-2
D: TRBD1

DNA: TGTGCCAGTAGACCTCACCTCTTGGTCTCCTACAATGAGCAGTTCTTC
CDR3: CASRPHLLVSYNEQFF
V: TRBV19
length: 16
size: NA
J: TRBJ2-1
D: NA

DNA: TGTGCCTGGAGCGCAACAGGGAATCAGCCCCAGCATTTT
CDR3: CAWSATGNQPQHF
V: TRBV30
length: 13
size: NA
J: TRBJ1-5
D: NA

DNA: TGTGCCATCAGTCCGGGACAGGGGGCAACTGGCTACACCTTC
CDR3: CAISPGQGATGYTF
V: TRBV10-3
length: 14
size: NA
J: TRBJ1-2
D: TRBD1

DNA: TGTGCCAGTAGTATCCTAGGGAAAGAAGATACGCAGTATTTT
CDR3: CASSILGKEDTQYF
V: TRBV19
length: 14
size: NA
J: TRBJ2-3
D: NA

DNA: TGTGCCTGGAGAGCCAGACAAAATTCACCCCTCCACTTT
CDR3: CAWRARQNSPLHF
V: TRBV30
length: 13
size: NA
J: TRBJ1-6
D: NA

DNA: TGTGCCAGCAGCGTATCAACTTCGGGGGGCGCGCAGTATTTT
CDR3: CASSVSTSGGAQYF
V: TRBV9
length: 14
size: NA
J: TRBJ2-3
D: NA

DNA: TGTGCCAGCTCACAGGGGAACACTGAAGCTTTCTTT
CDR3: CASSQGNTEAFF
V: TRBV18
length: 12
size: NA
J: TRBJ1-1
D: NA

DNA: TGTGCCAGCAGTATCTTCAGCTCTGGGGCCAACGTCCTGACTTTC
CDR3: CASSIFSSGANVLTF
V: TRBV9
length: 15
size: NA
J: TRBJ2-6
D: NA

DNA: TGTGCCAGCAGATTAAGGGGTGATACGCAGTATTTT
CDR3: CASRLRGDTQYF
V: TRBV6-5
length: 12
size: NA
J: TRBJ2-3
D: NA

DNA: TGCGCCAGCAGCCCCGCTCCATTAGAGACCCAGTACTTC
CDR3: CASSPAPLETQYF
V: TRBV5-1
length: 13
size: NA
J: TRBJ2-5
D: NA

DNA: TGTGCCAGCAGCTTGTCCGGGACGGTTAACTATGGCTACACCTTC
CDR3: CASSLSGTVNYGYTF
V: TRBV5-6
length: 15
size: NA
J: TRBJ1-2
D: NA

DNA: TGTGCCACCCGTCGGTGGAATTCACCCCTCCACTTT
CDR3: CATRRWNSPLHF
V: TRBV6-6
length: 12
size: NA
J: TRBJ1-6
D: NA

DNA: TGTGCCAGCAGTACACTGCGGGGAGGGGGATATGGCTACACCTTC
CDR3: CASSTLRGGGYGYTF
V: TRBV6-5
length: 15
size: NA
J: TRBJ1-2
D: NA

DNA: TGTGCCAGCAGGATGACCGGGACCAACCGAGCTTTCTTT
CDR3: CASRMTGTNRAFF
V: TRBV12-3/TRBV12-4
length: 13
size: NA
J: TRBJ1-1
D: NA

DNA: TGTGCCAGCAGCTTGTTTGGACAGGGCGAAACAGATACGCAGTATTTT
CDR3: CASSLFGQGETDTQYF
V: TRBV5-6
length: 16
size: NA
J: TRBJ2-3
D: TRBD1

DNA: TGTGCCAGTAGTAAGGACACCTTTAATGAAAAACTGTTTTTT
CDR3: CASSKDTFNEKLFF
V: TRBV19
length: 14
size: NA
J: TRBJ1-4
D: NA

DNA: TGTGCCATCAGTGAGCGGCCCGACGCGGATGAGCAGTTCTTC
CDR3: CAISERPDADEQFF
V: TRBV10-3
length: 14
size: NA
J: TRBJ2-1
D: NA

DNA: TGTGCCAGCAGCCTGGACAGGACTTATGGCTACACCTTC
CDR3: CASSLDRTYGYTF
V: TRBV5-8
length: 13
size: NA
J: TRBJ1-2
D: TRBD1

DNA: TGTGCCAGCAGTGAAGACGGAGGAAGGGGAGGAGGCAAAAACATTCAGTACTTC
CDR3: CASSEDGGRGGGKNIQYF
V: TRBV6-1
length: 18
size: NA
J: TRBJ2-4
D: NA

DNA: TGTGCCAGCTCGACGGCCAACTATGGCTACACCTTC
CDR3: CASSTANYGYTF
V: TRBV2
length: 12
size: few
J: TRBJ1-2
D: NA